These 8 T cell receptor beta chains came from one sample sequenced in a study of TIL therapy for anti-PD-1-resistant metastatic lung cancer. This was the immunoSEQ v3 assay. Here immunoSEQ multiplex PCR was the method, and the copy in TCRdb shows in-frame clones only, minus some. The sample carries tens of thousands of clones, around 68% recorded once. Time point: pre-treatment sample, taken before nivolumab and TIL therapy. The sequencing here drew on blood, taken at baseline. These receptors all stem from a person between 25 and 80 years old with non-small cell lung cancer.

The rearrangement joins TRBV12-5 to TRBJ1-4; D ambiguous. The CDR3 covers 14 residues. Germline V gene data show CDR1 as LGHNT and CDR2 as FRNRAP. Deletions cut 1 base from V and 14 bases from J, with 17 bases between. The CDR3 sequence is CASGLGSSTRILFF. DNA for the CDR3: TGTGCTAGTGGTTTGGGCAGTAGCACCAGGATTCTGTTTTTT.

J is TRBJ1-5 and V is TRBV19; D not certain. Germline-derived CDR1 and CDR2 are LNHDA and SQIVND (reference sequence). The V gene lost 7 bases and the J gene lost 9 bases, with 22 bases spanning the gap. This CDR3 contains 15 residues. The DNA for the CDR3 is TGTGCCAGTAAAATGAGTCCGGGAACCTACGCGCCCCAGCATTTT. It is translated as CASKMSPGTYAPQHF.

This clone was observed a handful of times. CDR3 DNA sequence: TGTGCCAGTAGTTTAGGACTAGATATGGGGCCGGGCAATGAGCAGTTCTTC. Residues: CASSLGLDMGPGNEQFF. The chain joins TRBV19 to TRBJ2-1; 7 positions match TRBD2. Unmatched junction bases numbered 16, after V lost 5 bases and J lost 6 bases. The germline gives CDR1 LNHDA, CDR2 SQIVND (reference sequence). CDR3 length: 17 residues.

The chain recombines TRBV7-9 with TRBJ1-2, with unresolved D. V lost 2 bases, J lost 8 bases, and 18 bases lay in between. The CDR3 extends over 15 amino acids. The V gene's germline CDR1 is SEHNR and CDR2 FQNEAQ (reference sequence). DNA of the CDR3: TGTGCCAGCAGCTTAATGTTGGGAAGCCTAAGCGGCTACACCTTC. Encoded protein: CASSLMLGSLSGYTF.

The chain uses TRBV19 and TRBJ2-7; D possibly corresponds to TRBD1 (6 bases). V was cut by 5 bases and J by 4 bases, with 27 bases left in between. This CDR3 contains 18 residues. CDR1 is LNHDA and CDR2 is SQIVND in the germline V gene (reference sequence). CDR3 in amino acids: CASSPQSRTGRGKYEQYF. The CDR3 DNA sequence: TGTGCCAGTAGTCCCCAATCCAGAACAGGGCGCGGAAAATACGAGCAGTACTTC.

This clone was found a few times. The genes are TRBV19 and TRBJ1-1; 9 nucleotides match TRBD1. This CDR3 has 13 amino acids. V lost 8 bases to trimming and J lost 1 base; unmatched junction nucleotides: 2. Germline CDR1 reads LNHDA; CDR2 reads SQIVND (reference sequence). In DNA, the CDR3 is TGTGCCAGTGGGACAGGGCGGAACACTGAAGCTTTCTTT. Amino acid sequence: CASGTGRNTEAFF.

The gene calls are TRBV19 and TRBJ1-2; tentative D call: TRBD1 (6 bases). Trimming removed 3 bases from V and 5 bases from J, with 16 bases in between. The CDR3 runs 15 residues. Per germline, CDR1 LNHDA and CDR2 SQIVND (reference sequence). The chain's CDR3 is CASSMVGGAEYGYTF. The DNA of the CDR3 is TGTGCCAGTAGTATGGTCGGGGGCGCTGAGTATGGCTACACCTTC.

There are a few counts of this clone. V usage is TRBV2 and J usage is TRBJ1-1; D is perhaps TRBD1 (6 bases). Trimming left V 8 bases short and J 0 bases short, with 13 bases between. Germline V CDR1 and CDR2: SNHLY, FYNNEI. This CDR3 spans 14 amino acids. CDR3 amino acids: CASGDRPMNTEAFF. CDR3 DNA sequence: TGTGCCAGCGGAGACAGGCCAATGAACACTGAAGCTTTCTTT.